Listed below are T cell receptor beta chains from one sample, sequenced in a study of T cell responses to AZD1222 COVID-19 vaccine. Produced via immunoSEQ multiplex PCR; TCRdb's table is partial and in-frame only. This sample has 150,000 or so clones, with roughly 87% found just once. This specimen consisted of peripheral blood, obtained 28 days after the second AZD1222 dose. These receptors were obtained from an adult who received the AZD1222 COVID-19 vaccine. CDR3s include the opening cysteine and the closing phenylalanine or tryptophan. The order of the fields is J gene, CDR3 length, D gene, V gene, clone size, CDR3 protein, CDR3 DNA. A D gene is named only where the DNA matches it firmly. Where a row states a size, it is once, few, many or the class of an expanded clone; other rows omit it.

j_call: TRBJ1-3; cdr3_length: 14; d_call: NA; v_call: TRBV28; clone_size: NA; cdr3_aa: CASRGAPSGNTIYF; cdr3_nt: TGTGCCAGCAGAGGGGCGCCCTCTGGAAACACCATATATTTT
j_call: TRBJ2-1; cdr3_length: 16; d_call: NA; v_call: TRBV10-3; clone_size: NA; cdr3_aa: CAISESGRGSYNEQFF; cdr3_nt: TGTGCCATCAGTGAGTCGGGCAGGGGCTCCTACAATGAGCAGTTCTTC
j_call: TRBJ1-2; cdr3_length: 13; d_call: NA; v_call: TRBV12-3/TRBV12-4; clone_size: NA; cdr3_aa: CASSFPPNYGYTF; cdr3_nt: TGTGCCAGCAGTTTCCCACCTAACTATGGCTACACCTTC
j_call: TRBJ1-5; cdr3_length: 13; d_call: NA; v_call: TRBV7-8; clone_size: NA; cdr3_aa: CASSYRVGQPQHF; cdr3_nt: TGTGCCAGCAGCTACAGGGTGGGACAGCCCCAGCATTTT
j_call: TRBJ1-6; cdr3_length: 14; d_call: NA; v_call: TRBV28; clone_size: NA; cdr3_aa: CASHGGGDNSPLHF; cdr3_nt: TGTGCCAGCCATGGAGGGGGAGATAATTCACCCCTCCACTTT
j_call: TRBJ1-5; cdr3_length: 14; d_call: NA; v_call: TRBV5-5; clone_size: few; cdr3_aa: CASSLIVGDQPQHF; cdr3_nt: TGTGCCAGCAGCTTGATCGTGGGGGATCAGCCCCAGCATTTT
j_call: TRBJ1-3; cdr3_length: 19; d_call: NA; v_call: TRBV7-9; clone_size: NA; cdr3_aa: CASSLGRDMYGSAGNTIYF; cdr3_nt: TGTGCCAGCAGCTTAGGCCGGGACATGTACGGGTCGGCGGGAAACACCATATATTTT
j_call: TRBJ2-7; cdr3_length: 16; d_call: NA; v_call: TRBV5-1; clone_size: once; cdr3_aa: CASSLVAGTVSYEQYF; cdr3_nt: TGCGCCAGCAGCTTGGTGGCGGGGACTGTCTCCTACGAGCAGTACTTC
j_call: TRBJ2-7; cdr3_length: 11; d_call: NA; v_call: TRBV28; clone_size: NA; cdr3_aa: CASSQNWEQYF; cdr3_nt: TGTGCCAGCTCCCAAAACTGGGAGCAGTACTTC
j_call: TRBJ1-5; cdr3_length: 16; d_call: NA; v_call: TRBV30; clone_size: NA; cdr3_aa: CAWRSRGEGSNQPQHF; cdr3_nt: TGTGCCTGGAGGTCCAGGGGTGAGGGAAGCAATCAGCCCCAGCATTTT
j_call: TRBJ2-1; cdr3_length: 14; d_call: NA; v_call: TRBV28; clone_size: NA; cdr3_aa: CASMGGPNLNEQFF; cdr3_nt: TGTGCCAGCATGGGGGGGCCGAACTTGAATGAGCAGTTCTTC
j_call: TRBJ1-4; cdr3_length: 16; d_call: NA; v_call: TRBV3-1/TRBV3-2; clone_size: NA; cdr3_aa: CASSPDSAGVGEKLFF; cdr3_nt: TGTGCCAGCAGCCCGGATTCCGCAGGGGTGGGTGAAAAACTGTTTTTT
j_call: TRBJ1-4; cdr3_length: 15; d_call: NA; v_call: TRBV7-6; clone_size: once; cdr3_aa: CASSLDRAFNEKLFF; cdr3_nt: TGTGCCAGCAGCTTAGACAGGGCCTTTAATGAAAAACTGTTTTTT
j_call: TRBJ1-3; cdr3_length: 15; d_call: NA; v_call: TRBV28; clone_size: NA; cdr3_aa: CASSSPQLSGNTIYF; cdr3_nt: TGTGCCAGCAGTTCCCCCCAGCTGTCTGGAAACACCATATATTTT
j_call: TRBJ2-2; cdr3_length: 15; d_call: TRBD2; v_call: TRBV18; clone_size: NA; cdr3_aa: CASSSGTMNTGELFF; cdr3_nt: TGTGCCAGCTCGTCCGGGACTATGAACACCGGGGAGCTGTTTTTT
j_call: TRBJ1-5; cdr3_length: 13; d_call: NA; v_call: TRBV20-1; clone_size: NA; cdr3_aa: CSASRQENQPQHF; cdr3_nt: TGCAGTGCTAGTAGACAGGAAAATCAGCCCCAGCATTTT
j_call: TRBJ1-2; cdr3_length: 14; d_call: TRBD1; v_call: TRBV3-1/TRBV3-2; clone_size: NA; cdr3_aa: CASSIGTVSNGYTF; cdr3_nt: TGTGCCAGCAGCATCGGGACAGTATCGAATGGCTACACCTTC
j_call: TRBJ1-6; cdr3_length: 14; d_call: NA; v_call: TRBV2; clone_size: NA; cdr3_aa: CASSSTPDNSPLHF; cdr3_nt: TGTGCCAGCAGTTCCACTCCGGATAATTCACCCCTCCACTTT
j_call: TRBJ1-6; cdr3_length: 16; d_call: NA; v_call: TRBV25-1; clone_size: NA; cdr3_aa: CASSEYFAGRNSPLHF; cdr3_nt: TGTGCCAGCAGTGAATATTTCGCAGGGAGAAATTCACCCCTCCACTTT
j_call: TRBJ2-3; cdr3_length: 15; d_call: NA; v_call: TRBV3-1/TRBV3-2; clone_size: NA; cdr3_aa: CASSPSGAGTDTQYF; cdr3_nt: TGTGCCAGCAGCCCTTCCGGGGCGGGCACAGATACGCAGTATTTT
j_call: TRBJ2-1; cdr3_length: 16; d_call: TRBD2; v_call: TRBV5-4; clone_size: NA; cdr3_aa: CASSSGTSGISHEQFF; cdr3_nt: TGTGCCAGCAGCTCCGGGACTAGCGGGATAAGCCATGAGCAGTTCTTC
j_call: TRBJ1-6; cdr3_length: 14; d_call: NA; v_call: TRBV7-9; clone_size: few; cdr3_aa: CASSFLGSNSPLHF; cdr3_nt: TGTGCCAGCAGCTTTTTAGGTAGCAACTCACCCCTCCACTTT
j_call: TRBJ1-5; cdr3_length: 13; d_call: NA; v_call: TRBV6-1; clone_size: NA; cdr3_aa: CASSERSDQPQHF; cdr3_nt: TGTGCCAGCAGTGAACGTAGTGATCAGCCCCAGCATTTT
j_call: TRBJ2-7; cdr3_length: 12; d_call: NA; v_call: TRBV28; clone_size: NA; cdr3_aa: CAIQGRAYEQYF; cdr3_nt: TGTGCCATACAGGGCAGGGCTTACGAGCAGTACTTC
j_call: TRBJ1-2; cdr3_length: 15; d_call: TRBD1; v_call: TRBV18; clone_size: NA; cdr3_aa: CASSPIDREPPGYTF; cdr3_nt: TGTGCCAGCTCACCAATCGACAGGGAGCCTCCTGGCTACACCTTC
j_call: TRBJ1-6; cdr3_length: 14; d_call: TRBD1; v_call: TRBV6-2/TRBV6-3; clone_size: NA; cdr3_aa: CASSKDRGGSPLHF; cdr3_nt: TGTGCCAGCAGTAAAGACAGGGGCGGTTCACCCCTCCACTTT